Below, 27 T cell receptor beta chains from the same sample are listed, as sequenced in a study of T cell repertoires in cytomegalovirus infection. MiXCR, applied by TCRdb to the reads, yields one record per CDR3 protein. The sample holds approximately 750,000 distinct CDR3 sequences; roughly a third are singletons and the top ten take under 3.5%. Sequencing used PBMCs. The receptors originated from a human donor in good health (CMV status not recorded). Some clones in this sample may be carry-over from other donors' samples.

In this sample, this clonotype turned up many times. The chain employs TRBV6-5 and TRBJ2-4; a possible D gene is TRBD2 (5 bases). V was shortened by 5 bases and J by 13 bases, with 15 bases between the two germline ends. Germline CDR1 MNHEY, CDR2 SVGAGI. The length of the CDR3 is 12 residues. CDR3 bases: TGTGCCAGCAGTCGGACGGGGTGGTTGCAGTACTTC. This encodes CASSRTGWLQYF.

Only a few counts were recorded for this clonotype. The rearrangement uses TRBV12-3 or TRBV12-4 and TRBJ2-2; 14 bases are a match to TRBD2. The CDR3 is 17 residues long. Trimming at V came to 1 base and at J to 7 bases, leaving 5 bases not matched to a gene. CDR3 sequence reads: CASSLEGLAGGVGELFF. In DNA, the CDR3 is TGTGCCAGCAGTTTAGAAGGACTAGCGGGAGGCGTCGGGGAGCTGTTTTTT.

The CDR3 is CASSLYGGGSGNTIYF. The CDR3 region has the DNA TGTGCCAGCAGTTTATACGGAGGCGGCTCTGGAAACACCATATATTTT. The chain joins TRBV28 to TRBJ1-3; D not certain. Trimming left V 1 base short and J 0 bases short, with 10 bases between. Per germline, CDR1 MDHEN and CDR2 SYDVKM. This CDR3 has 16 residues.

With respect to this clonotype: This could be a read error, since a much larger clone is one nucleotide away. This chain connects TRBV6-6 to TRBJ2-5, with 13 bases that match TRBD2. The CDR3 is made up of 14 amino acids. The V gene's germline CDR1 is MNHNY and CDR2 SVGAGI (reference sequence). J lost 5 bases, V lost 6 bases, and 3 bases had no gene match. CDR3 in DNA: TGTGCCAGCAGGTCGACTAGCGGGAGGGAGACCCAGTACTTC. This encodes CASRSTSGRETQYF.

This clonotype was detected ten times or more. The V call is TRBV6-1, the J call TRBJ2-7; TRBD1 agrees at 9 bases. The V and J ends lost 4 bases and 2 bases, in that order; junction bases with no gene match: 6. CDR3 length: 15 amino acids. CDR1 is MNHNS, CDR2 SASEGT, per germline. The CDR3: CASSGAGTGPYEQYF. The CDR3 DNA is TGTGCCAGCAGTGGGGCAGGGACAGGGCCCTACGAGCAGTACTTC.

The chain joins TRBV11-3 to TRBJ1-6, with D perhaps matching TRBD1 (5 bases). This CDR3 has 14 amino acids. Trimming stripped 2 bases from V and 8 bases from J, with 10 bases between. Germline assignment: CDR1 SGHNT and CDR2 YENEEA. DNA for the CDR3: TGTGCCAGCAGCTTACAAGGGGTGGATTCACCCCTCCACTTT. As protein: CASSLQGVDSPLHF.

In nucleotides, the CDR3 is TGTGCCGGGAGTACAGGGAGCACAGATACGCAGTATTTT. Translated, it gives CAGSTGSTDTQYF. The J gene is TRBJ2-3, the V gene TRBV28, with TRBD1 as a possible D gene (6 bases). The length of the CDR3 is 13 residues. V shed 11 bases and J shed 0 bases, with 12 bases lying between them. Germline V lookup: CDR1 MDHEN, CDR2 SYDVKM.

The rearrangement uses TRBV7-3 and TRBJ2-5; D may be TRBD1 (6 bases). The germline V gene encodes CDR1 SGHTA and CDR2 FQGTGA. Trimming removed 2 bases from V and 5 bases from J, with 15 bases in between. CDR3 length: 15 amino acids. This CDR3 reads CASSLGDTTIETQYF. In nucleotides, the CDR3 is TGTGCCAGCAGCTTAGGGGACACCACAATCGAGACCCAGTACTTC.

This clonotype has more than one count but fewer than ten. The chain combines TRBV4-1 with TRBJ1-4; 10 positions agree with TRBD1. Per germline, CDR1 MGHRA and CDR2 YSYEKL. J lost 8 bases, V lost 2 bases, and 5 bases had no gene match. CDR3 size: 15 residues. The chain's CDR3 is CASSQTGQGGEKLFF. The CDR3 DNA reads TGCGCCAGCAGCCAAACCGGACAGGGGGGAGAAAAACTGTTTTTT.

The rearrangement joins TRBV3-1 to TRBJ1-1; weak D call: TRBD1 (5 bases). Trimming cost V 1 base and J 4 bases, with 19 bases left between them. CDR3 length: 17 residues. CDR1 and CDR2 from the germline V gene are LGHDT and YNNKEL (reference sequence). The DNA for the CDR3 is TGTGCCAGCAGCCAAGGATTCTCGCGGTCGGGGGGCACTGAAGCTTTCTTT. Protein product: CASSQGFSRSGGTEAFF.

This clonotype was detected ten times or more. The CDR3 loop is CASSLGGQGLSRGNTIYF. The CDR3 DNA reads as TGTGCCAGCAGCTTAGGTGGACAGGGATTAAGCCGAGGAAACACCATATATTTT. The chain recombines TRBV7-2 with TRBJ1-3; 8 bases line up with TRBD1. V shed 1 base and J 4 bases; nucleotides not matched to a gene: 12. Germline V gene sequence: CDR1 SGHTA, CDR2 FQGNSA. CDR3 length: 18 amino acids.

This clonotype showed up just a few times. As DNA, the CDR3 is TGTGCCAGCAGCCTCCGAGGGGGCAGGGGCGCTCACTATGGCTACACCTTC. It encodes CASSLRGGRGAHYGYTF. The J gene is TRBJ1-2, the V gene TRBV3-1, with 7 nucleotides matching TRBD1. The CDR3 is 17 amino acids. J was trimmed by 3 bases and V by 4 bases; bases with no gene match: 14. Germline CDR1 and CDR2: LGHDT and YNNKEL (reference sequence). The complete variable domain, with remaining parts taken from reference TRBV3-1 and TRBJ1-2, reads DTAVSQTPKYLVTQMGNDKSIKCEQNLGHDTMYWYKQDSKKFLKIMFSYNNKELIINETVPNRFSPKSPDKAHLNLHINSLELGDSAVYFCASSLRGGRGAHYGYTFGSGTRLTVV.

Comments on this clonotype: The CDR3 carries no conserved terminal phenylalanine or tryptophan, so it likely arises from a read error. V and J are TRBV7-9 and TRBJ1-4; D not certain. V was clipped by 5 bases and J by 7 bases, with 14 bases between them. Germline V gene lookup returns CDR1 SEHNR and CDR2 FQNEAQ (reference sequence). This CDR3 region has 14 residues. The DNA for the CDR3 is TGTGCCAGCAGCCCCCGTGGAGTTGGTGAAAAACTGTTTTTG. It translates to CASSPRGVGEKLFL.

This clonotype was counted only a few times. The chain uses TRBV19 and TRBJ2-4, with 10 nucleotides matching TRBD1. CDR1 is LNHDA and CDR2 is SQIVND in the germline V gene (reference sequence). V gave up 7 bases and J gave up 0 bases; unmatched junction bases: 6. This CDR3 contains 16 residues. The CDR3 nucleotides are TGTGCCAGTACCCCGACAGGGGGCTTAGCCAAAAACATTCAGTACTTC. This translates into CASTPTGGLAKNIQYF. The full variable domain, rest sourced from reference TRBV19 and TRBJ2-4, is DGGITQSPKYLFRKEGQNVTLSCEQNLNHDAMYWYRQDPGQGLRLIYYSQIVNDFQKGDIAEGYSVSREKKESFPLTVTSAQKNPTAFYLCASTPTGGLAKNIQYFGAGTRLSVL.

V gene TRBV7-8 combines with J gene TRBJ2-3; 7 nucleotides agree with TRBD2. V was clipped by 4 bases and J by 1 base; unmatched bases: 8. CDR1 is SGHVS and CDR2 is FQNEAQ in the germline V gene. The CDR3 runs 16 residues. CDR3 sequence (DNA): TGTGCCAGCAGCTCCCAGCGGGGTGCGGGCACAGATACGCAGTATTTT. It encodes CASSSQRGAGTDTQYF.

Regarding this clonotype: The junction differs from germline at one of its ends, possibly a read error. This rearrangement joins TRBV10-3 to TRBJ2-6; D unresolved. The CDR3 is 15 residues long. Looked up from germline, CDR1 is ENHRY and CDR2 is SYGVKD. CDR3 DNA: TGTGCCATCAGTGAGAGAAGCTCTGGTGCCAACGTCCTGACTTTC. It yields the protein CAISERSSGANVLTF.

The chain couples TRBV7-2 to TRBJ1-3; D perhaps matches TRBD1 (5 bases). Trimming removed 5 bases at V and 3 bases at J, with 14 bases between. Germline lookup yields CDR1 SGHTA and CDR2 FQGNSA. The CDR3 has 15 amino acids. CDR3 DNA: TGTGCCAGCAGCCCCCACGGGGGGGGTGGAAACACCATATATTTT. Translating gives CASSPHGGGGNTIYF.

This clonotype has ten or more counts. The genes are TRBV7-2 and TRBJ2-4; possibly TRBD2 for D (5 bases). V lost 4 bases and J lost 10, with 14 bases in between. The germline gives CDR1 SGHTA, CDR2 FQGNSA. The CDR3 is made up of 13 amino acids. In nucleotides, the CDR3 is TGTGCCAGCAGCTCACGACCTGGGGAGATTCAGTACTTC. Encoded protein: CASSSRPGEIQYF.

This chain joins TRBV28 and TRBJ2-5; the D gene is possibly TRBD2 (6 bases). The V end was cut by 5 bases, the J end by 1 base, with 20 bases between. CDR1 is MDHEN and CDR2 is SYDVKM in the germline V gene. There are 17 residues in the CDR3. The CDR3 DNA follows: TGTGCCAGCAGTAAACCCTCCGGGACTTATCTCCAAGAGACCCAGTACTTC. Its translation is CASSKPSGTYLQETQYF.

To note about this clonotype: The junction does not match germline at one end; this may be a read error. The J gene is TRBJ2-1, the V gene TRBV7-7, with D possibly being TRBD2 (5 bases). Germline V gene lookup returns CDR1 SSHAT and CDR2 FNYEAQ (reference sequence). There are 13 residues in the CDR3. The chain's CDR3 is CASSFTSSHEQFF. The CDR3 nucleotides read TGTGCTAGCAGCTTTACTAGTTCACATGAGCAGTTCTTC.

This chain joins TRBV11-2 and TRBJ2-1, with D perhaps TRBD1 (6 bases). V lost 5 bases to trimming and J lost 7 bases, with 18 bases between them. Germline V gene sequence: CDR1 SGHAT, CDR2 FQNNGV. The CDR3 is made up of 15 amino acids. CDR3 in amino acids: CASSQGTGFRNEQFF. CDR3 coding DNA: TGTGCCAGCAGCCAGGGGACCGGCTTCAGAAATGAGCAGTTCTTC.

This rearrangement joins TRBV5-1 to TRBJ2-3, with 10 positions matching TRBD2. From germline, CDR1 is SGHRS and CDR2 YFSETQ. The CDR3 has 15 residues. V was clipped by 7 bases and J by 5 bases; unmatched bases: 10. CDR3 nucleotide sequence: TGCGCCAGCGCCGGTACTAGCGGGGCGGAAGATACGCAGTATTTT. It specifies CASAGTSGAEDTQYF.

Here the CDR3 DNA reads TGTGCCAGCAGCTTGGTTTCCAGTAACACCGGGGAGCTGTTTTTT. Translated, it gives CASSLVSSNTGELFF. The chain employs TRBV5-6 and TRBJ2-2; no reliable D call. This CDR3 comprises 15 residues. V lost 0 bases, J lost 2 bases, and 8 bases lay in between. CDR1 and CDR2 (germline): SGHDT, YYEEEE.

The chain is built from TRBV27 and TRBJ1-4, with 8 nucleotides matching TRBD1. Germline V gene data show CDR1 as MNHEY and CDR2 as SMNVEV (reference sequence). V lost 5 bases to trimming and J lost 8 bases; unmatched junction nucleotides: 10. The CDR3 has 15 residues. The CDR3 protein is CASSGYGTGREKLFF. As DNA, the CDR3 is TGTGCCAGCAGTGGTTACGGGACAGGTAGAGAAAAACTGTTTTTT.

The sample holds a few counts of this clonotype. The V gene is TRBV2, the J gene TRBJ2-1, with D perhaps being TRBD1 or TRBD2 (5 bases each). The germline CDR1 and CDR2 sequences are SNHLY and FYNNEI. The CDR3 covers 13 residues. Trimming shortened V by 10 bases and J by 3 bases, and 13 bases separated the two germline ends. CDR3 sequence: CATVGVSYNEQFF. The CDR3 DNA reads TGTGCCACAGTGGGGGTCAGCTACAATGAGCAGTTCTTC. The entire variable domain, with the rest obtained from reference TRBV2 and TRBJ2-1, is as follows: EPEVTQTPSHQVTQMGQEVILRCVPISNHLYFYWYRQILGQKVEFLVSFYNNEISEKSEIFDDQFSVERPDGSNFTLKIRSTKLEDSAMYFCATVGVSYNEQFFGPGTRLTVL.

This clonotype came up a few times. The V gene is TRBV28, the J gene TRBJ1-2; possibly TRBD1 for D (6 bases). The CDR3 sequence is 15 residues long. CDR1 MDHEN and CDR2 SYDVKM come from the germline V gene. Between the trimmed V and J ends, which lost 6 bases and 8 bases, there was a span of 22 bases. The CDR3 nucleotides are TGTGCCAGCAGCCGGGTGACCAGGGGAGCTGGGGGCTACACCTTC. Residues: CASSRVTRGAGGYTF.

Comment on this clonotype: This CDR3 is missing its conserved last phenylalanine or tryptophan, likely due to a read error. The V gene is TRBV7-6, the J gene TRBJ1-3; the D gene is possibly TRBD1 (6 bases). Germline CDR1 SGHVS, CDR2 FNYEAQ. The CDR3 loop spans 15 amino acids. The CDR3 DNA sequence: TGTGCCAGCAGCTGGGGACAACACTCTGAAAACACCATATATTTG. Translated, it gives CASSWGQHSENTIYL.